The rows below give T cell receptor beta chains drawn from one sample of a study of PD-1 blockade in classical Hodgkin lymphoma. Data came from immunoSEQ multiplex PCR; TCRdb stores just in-frame clones and leaves some out. Among some 6,800 clones, roughly 80% were seen once, and the ten largest hold around 64%. Here the sequenced sample was peripheral blood mononuclear cells (PBMCs), taken at baseline. The source of these receptors is a human donor with classical Hodgkin lymphoma. The CDR3 runs from the conserved cysteine through the conserved F or W. Each record gives: J gene, CDR3 length, clone size, V gene, D gene, CDR3 DNA, CDR3 protein. The D gene is left open where the match is weak. Part of the rows lack a size; the others show once, few, many or a class for expanded clones.

>TRBJ1-3|16|NA|TRBV5-6|NA
TGTGCCAGCAGCTTGGCCCCGGGCAGCGCTGGAAACACCATATATTTT
CASSLAPGSAGNTIYF
>TRBJ1-3|15|medium-sized|TRBV6-6|NA
TGTGCCAGCAGTTACTTGGGGGCAGATGGAAACACCATATATTTT
CASSYLGADGNTIYF
>TRBJ1-2|15|once|TRBV7-9|NA
TGTGCCAGCAGCTTTTCGGCAGGGGCGAACTATGGCTACACCTTC
CASSFSAGANYGYTF
>TRBJ2-7|14|NA|TRBV5-6|NA
TGTGCCAGCAGCTTGGTAGCCCAGGTCTACGAGCAGTACTTC
CASSLVAQVYEQYF
>TRBJ2-5|16|NA|TRBV18|NA
TGTGCCAGCTCACCCCCCAGGGTCGTGGGGCAAGAGACCCAGTACTTC
CASSPPRVVGQETQYF
>TRBJ2-5|13|few|TRBV11-2|NA
TGTGCCAGCAGCTTAAGGGGTCAAGAGACCCAGTACTTC
CASSLRGQETQYF
>TRBJ2-1|15|NA|TRBV19|NA
TGTGCCAGTAGTATAGTAAGCGGGTACAACAATGAGCAGTTCTTC
CASSIVSGYNNEQFF
>TRBJ1-2|14|NA|TRBV10-2|NA
TGCGCCAGCAGTGAGAGGGGGACAAATTATGGCTACACCTTC
CASSERGTNYGYTF
>TRBJ1-1|13|medium-sized|TRBV7-2|NA
TGTGCCAGCAGCTTAATACAGAACACTGAAGCTTTCTTT
CASSLIQNTEAFF
>TRBJ2-7|14|NA|TRBV27|TRBD2
TGTGCCAGCAGTATCCTAGCGGGAGCCTACGAGCAGTACTTC
CASSILAGAYEQYF
>TRBJ1-5|13|NA|TRBV2|NA
TGTGCCAGCAGTGAACGCGCAAATCAGCCCCAGCATTTT
CASSERANQPQHF
>TRBJ2-3|14|NA|TRBV10-3|NA
TGTGCCATCAAGGGTAGCTTTTCCACAGATACGCAGTATTTT
CAIKGSFSTDTQYF
>TRBJ1-2|15|NA|TRBV6-1|NA
TGTGCCAGCCGCCCGGCGACTGCTGCTAACTATGGCTACACCTTC
CASRPATAANYGYTF
>TRBJ1-1|11|medium-sized|TRBV20-1|NA
TGCAGTGCTAGACGACAGGACGAAGCTTTCTTT
CSARRQDEAFF
>TRBJ2-5|15|NA|TRBV7-3|TRBD2
TGTGCCAGCAGCCAGGGACTAGCGGGAGTTGAGACCCAGTACTTC
CASSQGLAGVETQYF
>TRBJ2-7|15|NA|TRBV2|NA
TGTGCCAGCAGACTCGACTTCTCCAGCTCCTACGAGCAGTACTTC
CASRLDFSSSYEQYF
>TRBJ1-4|14|NA|TRBV27|NA
TGTGCCAGCAGTGATGACGGCGGCAATGAAAAACTGTTTTTT
CASSDDGGNEKLFF
>TRBJ1-5|13|NA|TRBV6-6|NA
TGTGCCAGCAGCCGCTTTAGCAATCAGCCCCAGCATTTT
CASSRFSNQPQHF
>TRBJ2-1|13|NA|TRBV11-3|NA
TGTGCCAGCAGCTTCAGTTCCTACAATGAGCAGTTCTTC
CASSFSSYNEQFF
>TRBJ1-5|14|NA|TRBV7-9|NA
TGTGCCAGCAGCTTAGCCCCTTCCGATCAGCCCCAGCATTTT
CASSLAPSDQPQHF
>TRBJ2-7|13|few|TRBV7-2|NA
TGTGCCAGCAGCTTTACAGGATCCTACGAGCAGTACTTC
CASSFTGSYEQYF
>TRBJ2-3|13|NA|TRBV10-3|NA
TGTGCCATCGCCGGTTTGAGCCCAGATACGCAGTATTTT
CAIAGLSPDTQYF
>TRBJ2-1|15|NA|TRBV7-9|NA
TGTGCCAGCAGCCAGACACTGAGCTCCTACAATGAGCAGTTCTTC
CASSQTLSSYNEQFF
>TRBJ2-1|19|NA|TRBV5-1|NA
TGCGCCAGCAGCTTGGAGGGAGCGGAGGGGCCTGTAGCTTACAGTGAGCAGTTCTTC
CASSLEGAEGPVAYSEQFF
>TRBJ2-3|13|NA|TRBV30|NA
TGTGCCTGGGAGGCCCCTAGCACAGATACGCAGTATTTT
CAWEAPSTDTQYF